The 4 T cell receptor beta chains below were found in one sample sequenced in a study of Graves' ophthalmopathy and Graves' hyperthyroidism. RNA transcripts were the source from which TCR beta CDR3 regions were amplified. The workflow started with a first-round RT-PCR run with HTBI primers and then moved on to a second-round multiplex PCR. TCRdb passed the multiplex PCR reads through MiXCR, listing each CDR3 protein once. The sample consists of roughly 600,000 distinct CDR3 sequences, roughly 39% of them appearing once. The specimen sequenced was peripheral blood or thyroid tissue (not recorded which). The receptor set was obtained from an adult man with Graves' hyperthyroidism.

This clonotype has at least ten counts. As DNA, the CDR3 is TGCGCCAGCAGATTTGCCATGAACACTGAAGCTTTCTTT. As protein: CASRFAMNTEAFF. V gene TRBV5-1 combines with J gene TRBJ1-1, with unresolved D. The ends were cut back, 5 bases at V and 0 bases at J, with 8 bases in the middle. The CDR3 is made up of 13 amino acids. The germline gives CDR1 SGHRS, CDR2 YFSETQ.

The chain combines TRBV29-1 with TRBJ2-7; possible D gene TRBD2, 5 bases. The germline V gene has CDR1 SQVTM and CDR2 ANQGSEA. The V and J ends lost 3 bases and 7 bases respectively, with 10 bases between them. This CDR3 region has 11 residues. The chain's CDR3 is CSVEEAGEQYF. CDR3 DNA: TGCAGCGTTGAGGAGGCGGGTGAGCAGTACTTC.

This rearrangement joins TRBV10-1 to TRBJ2-1, with TRBD1 as a possible D gene (6 bases). The CDR3 is 14 amino acids. Trimming removed 5 bases from V and 9 bases from J, with 17 bases in between. The germline CDR1 and CDR2 sequences are WNHNN and SYGVQD (reference sequence). The CDR3 loop is CASSKDSLDPEQFF. CDR3 in DNA: TGCGCCAGCAGTAAGGACAGCCTCGACCCTGAGCAGTTCTTC.

This clonotype was seen many times. This chain connects TRBV29-1 to TRBJ1-2, with D unresolved. This CDR3 region has 11 residues. Trimming took off 3 bases at V and 5 bases at J, with 7 bases between the two ends. Germline-derived CDR1 and CDR2 are SQVTM and ANQGSEA. CDR3 protein: CSVDWSYGYTF. The DNA for the CDR3 is TGCAGCGTTGACTGGAGTTATGGCTACACCTTC.